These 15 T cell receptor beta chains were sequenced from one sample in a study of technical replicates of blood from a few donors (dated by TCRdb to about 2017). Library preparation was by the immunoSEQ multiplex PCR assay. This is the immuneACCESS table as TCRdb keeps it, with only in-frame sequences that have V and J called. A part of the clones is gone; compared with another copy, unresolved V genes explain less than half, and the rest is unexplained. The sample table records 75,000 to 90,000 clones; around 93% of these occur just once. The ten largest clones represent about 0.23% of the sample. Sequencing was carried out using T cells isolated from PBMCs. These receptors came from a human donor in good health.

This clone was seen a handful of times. In DNA form, the CDR3 reads TGTGCCAGCAGTTTATTGGGAGGCGGAAAACTGTTTTTT. Protein product: CASSLLGGGKLFF. The chain uses TRBV27 and TRBJ1-4; D uncertain. Trimming removed 1 base at V and 10 bases at J, with 10 bases between. Germline CDR1 and CDR2: MNHEY and SMNVEV (reference sequence). The CDR3 has 13 residues.

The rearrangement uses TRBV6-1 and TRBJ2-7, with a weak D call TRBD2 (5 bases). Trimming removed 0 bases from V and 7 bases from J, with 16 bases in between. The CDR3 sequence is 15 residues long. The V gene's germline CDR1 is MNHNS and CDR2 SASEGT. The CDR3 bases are TGTGCCAGCAGTGAAGCCCCTTTGACGACGGGGGAGCAGTACTTC. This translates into CASSEAPLTTGEQYF.

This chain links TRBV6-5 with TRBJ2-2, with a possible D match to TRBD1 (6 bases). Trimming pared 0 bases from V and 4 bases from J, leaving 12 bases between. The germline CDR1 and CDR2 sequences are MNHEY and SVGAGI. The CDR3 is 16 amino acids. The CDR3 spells CASSYSGGSVTGELFF. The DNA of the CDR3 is TGTGCCAGCAGTTACTCTGGGGGCTCGGTCACCGGGGAGCTGTTTTTT.

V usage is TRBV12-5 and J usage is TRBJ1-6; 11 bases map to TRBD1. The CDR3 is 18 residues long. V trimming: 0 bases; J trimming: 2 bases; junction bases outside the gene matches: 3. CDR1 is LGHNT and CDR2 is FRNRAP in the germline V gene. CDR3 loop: CASGLVPGQGAYNSPLHF. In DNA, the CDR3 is TGTGCTAGTGGTTTGGTCCCGGGACAGGGGGCCTATAATTCACCCCTCCACTTT.

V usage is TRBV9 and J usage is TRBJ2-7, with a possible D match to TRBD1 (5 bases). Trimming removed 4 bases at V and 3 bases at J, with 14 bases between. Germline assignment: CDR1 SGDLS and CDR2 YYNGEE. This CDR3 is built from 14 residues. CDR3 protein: CASSRAGISYEQYF. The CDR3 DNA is TGTGCCAGCAGCAGGGCAGGGATAAGCTACGAGCAGTACTTC.

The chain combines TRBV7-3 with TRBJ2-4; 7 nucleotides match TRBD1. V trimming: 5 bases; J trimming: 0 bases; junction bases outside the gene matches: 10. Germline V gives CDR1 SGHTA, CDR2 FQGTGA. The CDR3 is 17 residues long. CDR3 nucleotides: TGTGCCAGCAGCCGCCTGAGGCAGGGGGTAGCCAAAAACATTCAGTACTTC. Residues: CASSRLRQGVAKNIQYF.

CDR3 loop: CASSQDPRSQYF. Here the CDR3 DNA reads TGCGCCAGCAGCCAAGATCCGCGTAGCCAGTACTTC. V and J are TRBV4-1 and TRBJ2-5; no definite D call. The germline V and J ends were trimmed by 0 bases and 10 bases, with 9 bases remaining between them. CDR1 is MGHRA and CDR2 is YSYEKL in the germline V gene. The CDR3 has 12 residues.

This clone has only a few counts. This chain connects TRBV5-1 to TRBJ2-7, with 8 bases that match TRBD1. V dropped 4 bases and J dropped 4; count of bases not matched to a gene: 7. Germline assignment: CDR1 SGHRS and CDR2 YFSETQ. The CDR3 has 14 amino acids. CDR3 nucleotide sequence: TGCGCCAGCAGCCCCCAGGGGGCTTCGTACGAGCAGTACTTC. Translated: CASSPQGASYEQYF.

Here the CDR3 reads CASSFWGATNEKLFF. The CDR3 DNA is TGCGCCAGCAGCTTCTGGGGAGCAACTAATGAAAAACTGTTTTTT. V and J are TRBV4-1 and TRBJ1-4; no clear D. V gave up 5 bases and J gave up 0 bases, with 10 bases separating them. The CDR3 is made up of 15 amino acids. Germline CDR1 MGHRA, CDR2 YSYEKL.

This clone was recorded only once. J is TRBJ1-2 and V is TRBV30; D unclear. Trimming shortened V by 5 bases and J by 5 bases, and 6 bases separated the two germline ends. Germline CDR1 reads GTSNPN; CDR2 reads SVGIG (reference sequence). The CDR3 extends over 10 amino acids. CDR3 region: CAWGLYGYTF. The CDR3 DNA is TGTGCCTGGGGGCTTTATGGCTACACCTTC.

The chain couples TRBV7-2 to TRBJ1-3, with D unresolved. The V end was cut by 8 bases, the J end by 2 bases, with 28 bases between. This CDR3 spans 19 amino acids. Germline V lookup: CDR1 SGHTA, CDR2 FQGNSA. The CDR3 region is CASRPEAGRPVGPGNTIYF. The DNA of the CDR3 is TGTGCCAGCCGCCCAGAGGCGGGTCGTCCCGTAGGCCCTGGAAACACCATATATTTT.

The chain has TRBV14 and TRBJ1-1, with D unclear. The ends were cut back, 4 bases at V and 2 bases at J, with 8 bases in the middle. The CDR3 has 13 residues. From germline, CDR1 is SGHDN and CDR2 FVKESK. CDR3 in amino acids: CASSLLINTEAFF. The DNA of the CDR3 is TGTGCCAGCAGCCTCCTTATTAACACTGAAGCTTTCTTT.

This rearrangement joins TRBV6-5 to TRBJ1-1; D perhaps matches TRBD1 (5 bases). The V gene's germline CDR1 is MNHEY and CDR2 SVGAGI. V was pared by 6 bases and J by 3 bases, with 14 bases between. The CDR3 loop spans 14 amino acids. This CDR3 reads CASRAGFRDTEAFF. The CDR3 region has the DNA TGTGCCAGCAGAGCAGGGTTTCGGGACACTGAAGCTTTCTTT.

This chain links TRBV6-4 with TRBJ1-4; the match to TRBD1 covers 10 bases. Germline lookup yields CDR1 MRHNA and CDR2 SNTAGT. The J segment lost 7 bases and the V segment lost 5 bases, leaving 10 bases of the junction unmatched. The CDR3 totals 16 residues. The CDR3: CASSPRQGARGEKLFF. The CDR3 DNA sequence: TGTGCCAGCAGTCCCCGACAGGGGGCTAGGGGTGAAAAACTGTTTTTT.

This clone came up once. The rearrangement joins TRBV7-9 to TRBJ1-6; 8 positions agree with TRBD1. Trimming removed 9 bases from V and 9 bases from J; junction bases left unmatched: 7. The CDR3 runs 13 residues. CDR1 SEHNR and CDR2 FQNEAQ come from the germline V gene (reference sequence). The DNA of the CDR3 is TGTGCCAGTGCACAGGGGGACTCTTCACCCCTCCACTTT. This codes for CASAQGDSSPLHF. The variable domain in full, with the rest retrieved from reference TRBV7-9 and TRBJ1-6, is DTGVSQNPRHKITKRGQNVTFRCDPISEHNRLYWYRQTLGQGPEFLTYFQNEAQLEKSRLLSDRFSAERPKGSFSTLEIQRTEQGDSAMYLCASAQGDSSPLHFGNGTRLTVT.